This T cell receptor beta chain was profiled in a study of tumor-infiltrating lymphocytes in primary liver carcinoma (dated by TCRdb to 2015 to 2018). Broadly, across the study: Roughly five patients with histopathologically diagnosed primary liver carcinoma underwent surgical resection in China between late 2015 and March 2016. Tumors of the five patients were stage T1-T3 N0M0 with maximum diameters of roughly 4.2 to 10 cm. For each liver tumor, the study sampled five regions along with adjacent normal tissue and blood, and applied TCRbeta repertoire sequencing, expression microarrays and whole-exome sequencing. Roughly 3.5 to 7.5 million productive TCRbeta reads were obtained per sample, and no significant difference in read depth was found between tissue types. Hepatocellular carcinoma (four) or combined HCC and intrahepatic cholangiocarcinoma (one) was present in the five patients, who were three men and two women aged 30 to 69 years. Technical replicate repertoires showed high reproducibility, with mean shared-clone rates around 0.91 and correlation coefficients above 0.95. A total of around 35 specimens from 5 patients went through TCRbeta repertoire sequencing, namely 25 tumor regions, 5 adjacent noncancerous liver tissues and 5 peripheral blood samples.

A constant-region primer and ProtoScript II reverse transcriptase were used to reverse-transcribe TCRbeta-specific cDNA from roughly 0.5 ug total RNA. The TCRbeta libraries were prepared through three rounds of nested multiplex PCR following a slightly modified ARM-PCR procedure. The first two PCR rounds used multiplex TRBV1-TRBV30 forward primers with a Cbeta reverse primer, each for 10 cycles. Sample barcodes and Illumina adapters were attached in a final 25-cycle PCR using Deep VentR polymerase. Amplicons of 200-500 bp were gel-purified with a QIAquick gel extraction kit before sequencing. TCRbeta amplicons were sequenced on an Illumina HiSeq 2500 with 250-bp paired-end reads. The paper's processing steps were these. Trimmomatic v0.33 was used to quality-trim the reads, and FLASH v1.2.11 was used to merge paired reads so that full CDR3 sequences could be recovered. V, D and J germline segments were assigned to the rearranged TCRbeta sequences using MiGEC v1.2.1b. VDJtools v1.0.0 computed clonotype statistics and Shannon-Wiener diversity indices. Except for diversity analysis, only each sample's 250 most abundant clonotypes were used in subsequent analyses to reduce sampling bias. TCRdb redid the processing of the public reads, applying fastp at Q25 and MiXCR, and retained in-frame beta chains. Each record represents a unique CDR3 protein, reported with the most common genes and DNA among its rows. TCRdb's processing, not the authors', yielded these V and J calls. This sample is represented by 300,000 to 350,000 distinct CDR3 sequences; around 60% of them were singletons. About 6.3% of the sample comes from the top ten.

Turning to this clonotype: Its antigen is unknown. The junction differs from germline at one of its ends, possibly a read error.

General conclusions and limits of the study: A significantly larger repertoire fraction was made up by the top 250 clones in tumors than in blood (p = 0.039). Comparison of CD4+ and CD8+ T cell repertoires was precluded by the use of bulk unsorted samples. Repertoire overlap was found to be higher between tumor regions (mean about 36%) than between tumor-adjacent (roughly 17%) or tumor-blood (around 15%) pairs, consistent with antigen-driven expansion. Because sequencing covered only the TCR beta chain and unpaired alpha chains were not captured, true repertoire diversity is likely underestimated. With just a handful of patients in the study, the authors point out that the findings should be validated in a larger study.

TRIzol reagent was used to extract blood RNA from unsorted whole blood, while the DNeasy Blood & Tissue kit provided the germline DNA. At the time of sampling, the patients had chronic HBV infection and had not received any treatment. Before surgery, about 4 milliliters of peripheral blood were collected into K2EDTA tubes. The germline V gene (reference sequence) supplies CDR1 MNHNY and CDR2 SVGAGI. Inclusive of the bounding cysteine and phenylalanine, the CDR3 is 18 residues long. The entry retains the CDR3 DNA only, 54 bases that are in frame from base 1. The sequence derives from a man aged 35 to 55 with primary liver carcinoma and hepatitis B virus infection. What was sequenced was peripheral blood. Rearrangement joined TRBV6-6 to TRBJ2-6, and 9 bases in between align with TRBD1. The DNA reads TGTGCCAGCAGTTACTACAGGGGGCGAGCTAGTGGGGCCAACGTCCTGGCTTTC. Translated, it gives CASSYYRGRASGANVLAF.